This T cell receptor (beta chain) was profiled in a study of cytomegalovirus exposure and HLA in healthy donors. About this clone: The target antigen is unknown.

Study observations and caveats: In a later analysis, TCR beta V- and J-gene trimming was associated with a missense DCLRE1C variant.

Healthy individuals who donated bone marrow served as the donors. Use of 60 Vbeta and 13 Jbeta primers characterized the PCR. The table came from immunoSEQ multiplex PCR; TCRdb's copy has only in-frame clones and leaves some out. The profile shows approximately 180,000 clones, 60% to 85% of them singletons. Per the germline V gene, CDR1 is SNHLY and CDR2 is FYNNEI. The length of the CDR3 is 15 residues. Between the trimmed V and J ends, which lost 8 bases and 6 bases, there was a span of 20 bases. This chain joins TRBV2 and TRBJ1-5, with D possibly TRBD1 on 5 matching bases. The sequence was collected from a male donor in good health and CMV-seronegative. Sequencing was carried out using PBMCs. CDR3 amino acids: CASQGSGFDSQPQHF. As DNA, the CDR3 is TGTGCCAGCCAAGGCTCAGGGTTTGATAGTCAGCCCCAGCATTTT. The full variable domain, completed using reference TRBV2 and TRBJ1-5, is EPEVTQTPSHQVTQMGQEVILRCVPISNHLYFYWYRQILGQKVEFLVSFYNNEISEKSEIFDDQFSVERPDGSNFTLKIRSTKLEDSAMYFCASQGSGFDSQPQHFGDGTRLSIL.